Listed below are T cell receptor beta chains from one sample, sequenced in a study of monozygotic twins with inflammatory bowel disease. TCRdb reprocessed the 5' RACE reads and reports one entry per CDR3 protein, with no DNA. The sample table includes 300,000 to 400,000 distinct CDR3 sequences. Input material: blood. The receptor set was obtained from a human donor with ulcerative colitis or Crohn's disease, or a healthy co-twin of an affected twin (not recorded which). CDR3s include the opening cysteine and the closing phenylalanine or tryptophan. Fields, in order: J gene, V gene, CDR3 protein.

TRBJ1-1 | TRBV12-3/TRBV12-4 | CASSPGPYEAFF
TRBJ2-1 | TRBV20-1 | CSQRSGGLSYNEQFF
TRBJ1-5 | TRBV5-1 | CASSTDSGRNQPQHF
TRBJ2-1 | TRBV20-1 | CSARGRGGSRRYNEQFF
TRBJ2-7 | TRBV4-1 | CASSAPGQGYEQYF
TRBJ1-5 | TRBV19 | CASSMGGAIKPQHF
TRBJ2-1 | TRBV11-2 | CASSLSGNPYNEQFF
TRBJ2-5 | TRBV4-1 | CASSQQGVETQYF
TRBJ1-2 | TRBV7-9 | CASGTGGGGYGYTF
TRBJ1-4 | TRBV14 | CASSQVARVSNEKLFF
TRBJ1-6 | TRBV27 | CASSFSYNSPLHF
TRBJ2-1 | TRBV5-1 | CASSLVVAGAYNEQFF
TRBJ2-7 | TRBV25-1 | CASSVPGVSYEQYF
TRBJ2-3 | TRBV20-1 | CSARLAGGGTDTQYF
TRBJ1-6 | TRBV6-2/TRBV6-3 | CASSYRTESQNSPLHF
TRBJ2-5 | TRBV5-6 | CASSFLEGREETQYF
TRBJ2-5 | TRBV10-3 | CAISESNPLAGQETQYF
TRBJ2-3 | TRBV7-8 | CASSHSSGPAYTDTQYF
TRBJ2-5 | TRBV5-1 | CASKMGQWGQETQYF
TRBJ2-5 | TRBV29-1 | CSVGVSGETQYF
TRBJ2-3 | TRBV7-9 | CASSLASSPQYF
TRBJ1-1 | TRBV4-1 | CASSQEHREGRSRTEAFF
TRBJ2-1 | TRBV27 | CASTDGTSGRGEQFF
TRBJ2-1 | TRBV29-1 | CSVDRGTYNEQFF
TRBJ2-7 | TRBV2 | CASTDPQGPYEQYF
TRBJ2-5 | TRBV5-4 | CASSSSLKTQYF
TRBJ2-3 | TRBV15 | CATSRGLAGDTQYF
TRBJ2-7 | TRBV12-3/TRBV12-4 | CASRDGQGRYEQYF
TRBJ2-3 | TRBV28 | CASTSTRVTDTQYF
TRBJ2-3 | TRBV18 | CASSTSTGTSGRTDTQYF
TRBJ2-1 | TRBV20-1 | CSASPAGGSYNEQFF
TRBJ1-1 | TRBV6-2/TRBV6-3 | CASSYAGKGAIF
TRBJ1-5 | TRBV28 | CASSLNQGNQPQHF
TRBJ2-3 | TRBV7-2 | CASSRGGPLTDTQYF
TRBJ1-3 | TRBV5-5 | CASSFGGGLHSGNTIYF
TRBJ2-7 | TRBV7-9 | CASSLGQGTYEQYF
TRBJ2-1 | TRBV29-1 | CSVVVSYNEQFF
TRBJ2-1 | TRBV20-1 | CSAAATGSSYNEQFF
TRBJ2-3 | TRBV6-4 | CASSAEFDGSDTQYF
TRBJ2-7 | TRBV20-1 | CSATSQVSTYEQYF
TRBJ2-7 | TRBV10-3 | CAISTGLYYEQYF
TRBJ2-2 | TRBV7-8 | CASSTRRTSGSRNHTGELFF
TRBJ2-7 | TRBV7-2 | CASSLAPDGYYEQYF
TRBJ2-1 | TRBV5-5 | CASSLVRGAYNEQFF